This T cell receptor (beta chain) is drawn from a study of beta chain features in type 1 diabetes. Germline assignment: CDR1 SGHAT and CDR2 FQNNGV. Between the trimmed V and J ends, which lost 3 bases and 0 bases, there was a span of 15 bases. The CDR3 length is 16 residues. All of the isolated RNA was reverse transcribed, so expressed TCRB transcripts were sequenced. The repertoire was sequenced with immunoSEQ multiplex PCR; TCRdb's copy has only in-frame clones and lacks some. The repertoire consists of 130,000 or so clones, with nearly 9.5% occurring once and the leading ten covering 0.55% to 0.85%. In this sample, this clone turned up a few times.

This chain joins TRBV11-2 and TRBJ2-7; possibly TRBD2 for D (6 bases). The material sequenced was central memory CD4+ T cells from blood. This sequence originates from a man aged 18-30 years in good health. The CDR3 bases are TGTGCCAGCAGCTTGTGGGCGGGGATTAGCTCCTACGAGCAGTACTTC. Translating gives CASSLWAGISSYEQYF.